These 30 T cell receptor beta chains were sequenced from one sample in a study of T cell clonotyping in hematopoietic cell transplantation. TCRdb keeps only in-frame clones here, not all; method: immunoSEQ multiplex PCR. The sample consists of around 21,000 clones, about nine tenths of them appearing once. Time point meaning: recipient sample about 28 days before transplant, after cytoreduction. The source material was peripheral blood mononuclear cells, sampled before stem cell transplant. These receptors were taken from a man younger than 35 with biphenotypic leukemia. Some clones in this sample may be carry-over from other donors' samples.

V gene TRBV25-1 combines with J gene TRBJ1-1; maybe TRBD1 (5 bases). V lost 1 base and J 1 base, leaving 10 bases between the germline ends. The CDR3 covers 15 residues. The germline gives CDR1 MGHDK, CDR2 SYGVNS. The chain's CDR3 is CASSEWGGRNTEAFF. CDR3 in DNA: TGTGCCAGCAGTGAATGGGGCGGGAGGAACACTGAAGCTTTCTTT.

V and J are TRBV2 and TRBJ1-1; no firm D call. There are 14 residues in the CDR3. V lost 5 bases to trimming and J lost 0 bases, with 10 bases between them. Looked up from germline, CDR1 is SNHLY and CDR2 is FYNNEI. As DNA, the CDR3 is TGTGCCAGCAGTTTAGACGGTTTGAACACTGAAGCTTTCTTT. It is translated as CASSLDGLNTEAFF.

The chain combines TRBV13 with TRBJ2-1; D is unresolved. V lost 3 bases, J lost 5 bases, and 17 bases lay in between. CDR1 and CDR2 from the germline V gene are PRHDT and FYEKMQ (reference sequence). There are 16 residues in the CDR3. The chain's CDR3 is CASSLPQFVVNNEQFF. In DNA, the CDR3 is TGTGCCAGCAGCTTGCCCCAGTTCGTGGTCAACAATGAGCAGTTCTTC.

This clone was counted once. The chain employs TRBV9 and TRBJ2-3; D call uncertain. The V end lost 4 bases, the J end lost 2 bases, and 5 bases lay between the germline ends. There are 12 residues in the CDR3. CDR1 SGDLS and CDR2 YYNGEE come from the germline V gene. The CDR3 DNA is TGTGCCAGCAGCACTAACACAGATACGCAGTATTTT. Amino acids: CASSTNTDTQYF.

The V and J genes are TRBV6-1 and TRBJ2-7; a weak D match, TRBD2 (5 bases). Germline CDR1 MNHNS, CDR2 SASEGT. Trimming pared 5 bases from V and 7 bases from J, leaving 12 bases between. The CDR3 extends over 12 amino acids. The CDR3 sequence: CASSYEGGEQYF. CDR3 DNA: TGTGCCAGCAGTTATGAGGGTGGGGAGCAGTACTTC.

The V call is TRBV7-9, the J call TRBJ1-1, with D unresolved. The germline gives CDR1 SEHNR, CDR2 FQNEAQ (reference sequence). This CDR3 is 15 amino acids long. The V and J ends lost 4 bases and 2 bases respectively, with 14 bases between them. CDR3 nucleotide sequence: TGTGCCAGCAGCTCCGATTTAGTCCCTAACACTGAAGCTTTCTTT. Translation gives CASSSDLVPNTEAFF.

The chain couples TRBV9 to TRBJ2-7; D unclear. This CDR3 contains 15 residues. V lost 3 bases and J lost 2, with 15 bases in between. Germline V gives CDR1 SGDLS, CDR2 YYNGEE. The CDR3 here is CASSGTSDGPYEQYF. In DNA, the CDR3 is TGTGCCAGCAGCGGAACATCGGACGGCCCCTACGAGCAGTACTTC.

The chain couples TRBV7-9 to TRBJ2-3; no firm D call. The CDR3 totals 13 residues. Germline V gene data show CDR1 as SEHNR and CDR2 as FQNEAQ (reference sequence). V gave up 5 bases and J gave up 2 bases, with 8 bases separating them. CDR3 sequence (DNA): TGTGCCAGCAGCCGTGAAAACACAGATACGCAGTATTTT. Its protein product is CASSRENTDTQYF. Filled out from reference TRBV7-9 and TRBJ2-3, the complete variable domain reads DTGVSQNPRHKITKRGQNVTFRCDPISEHNRLYWYRQTLGQGPEFLTYFQNEAQLEKSRLLSDRFSAERPKGSFSTLEIQRTEQGDSAMYLCASSRENTDTQYFGPGTRLTVL.

Concerning this clone: At one end, the junction sequence differs from germline, possibly due to a read error. The CDR3 bases are TGTGCCAGCAGCACCCGGACAGGCTCCGACGAGCAGTACTTC. Encoded protein: CASSTRTGSDEQYF. The chain is built from TRBV11-3 and TRBJ2-7; 7 bases match TRBD1. Germline values: CDR1 SGHNT, CDR2 YENEEA. The CDR3 extends over 14 amino acids.

This clone occurred a few times. J is TRBJ2-5 and V is TRBV4-2, with 12 nucleotides matching TRBD2. Unmatched junction bases numbered 7, after V lost 1 base and J lost 4 bases. The CDR3 loop spans 17 amino acids. Germline values: CDR1 LGHNA, CDR2 YNFKEQ. CDR3 loop: CASSQVLTSGSSETQYF. The DNA for the CDR3 is TGTGCCAGCAGCCAAGTTTTGACTAGCGGGAGTTCAGAGACCCAGTACTTC.

The rearrangement joins TRBV4-1 to TRBJ1-1; tentatively, D is TRBD1 (5 bases). This CDR3 has 15 amino acids. Trimming removed 3 bases at V and 2 bases at J, with 13 bases between. From germline, CDR1 is MGHRA and CDR2 YSYEKL. CDR3 residues: CASSHLLGPNTEAFF. CDR3 DNA sequence: TGCGCCAGCAGCCATCTGCTGGGGCCCAACACTGAAGCTTTCTTT.

The chain links TRBV6-1 to TRBJ1-3; no clear D. V was clipped by 8 bases and J by 9 bases, with 20 bases between them. CDR1 and CDR2 (germline): MNHNS, SASEGT. CDR3 length equals 14 residues. The DNA for the CDR3 is TGTGCCAGCTCCCAAAGGCACTCACTGAGCACCATATATTTT. Its translation is CASSQRHSLSTIYF.

This chain links TRBV7-9 with TRBJ1-2; 7 nucleotides line up with TRBD1. CDR3 size: 14 residues. Germline assignment: CDR1 SEHNR and CDR2 FQNEAQ (reference sequence). V was pared by 3 bases and J by 6 bases, with 7 bases of the junction left unmatched. CDR3 sequence (DNA): TGTGCCAGCAGCTTCCGACAGGGTGATCATGGCTACACCTTC. This codes for CASSFRQGDHGYTF.

The gene calls are TRBV19 and TRBJ2-1; 8 nucleotides line up with TRBD2. Germline CDR1 is LNHDA and CDR2 is SQIVND (reference sequence). The CDR3 has 14 amino acids. The junction had 11 bases not matched to a gene; V was cut back by 8 bases and J by 8 bases. CDR3 DNA sequence: TGTGCCAGTGGCACTAGCGGTATGGTTGATGAGCAGTTCTTC. Translating gives CASGTSGMVDEQFF. Drawing the rest from reference TRBV19 and TRBJ2-1, the complete variable domain is DGGITQSPKYLFRKEGQNVTLSCEQNLNHDAMYWYRQDPGQGLRLIYYSQIVNDFQKGDIAEGYSVSREKKESFPLTVTSAQKNPTAFYLCASGTSGMVDEQFFGPGTRLTVL.

The chain combines TRBV29-1 with TRBJ2-7, with 7 bases matching TRBD2. J lost 4 bases, V lost 7 bases, and 13 bases had no gene match. This CDR3 contains 14 residues. Per the germline V gene, CDR1 is SQVTM and CDR2 is ANQGSEA. In nucleotides, the CDR3 is TGCAGCGCCAAAGGGACTATGCAAGAGTACGAGCAGTACTTC. Translated: CSAKGTMQEYEQYF.

The rearrangement links TRBV5-4 to TRBJ2-3; 8 bases agree with TRBD1. The J segment lost 1 base and the V segment lost 3 bases, leaving 10 bases of the junction unmatched. CDR3 size: 17 residues. The germline gives CDR1 SGHNT, CDR2 YYREEE (reference sequence). The CDR3 DNA is TGTGCCAGCAGCTCTGACCGGACAGGGACAGGCACAGATACGCAGTATTTT. Amino acid sequence: CASSSDRTGTGTDTQYF.

The rearrangement joins TRBV10-3 to TRBJ2-3; 8 bases agree with TRBD2. The CDR3 extends over 14 amino acids. Germline CDR1 is ENHRY and CDR2 is SYGVKD. With 7 bases clipped from V and 4 bases from J, the junction kept 7 bases outside the gene matches. CDR3 nucleotides: TGTGCCATCACGCGGGGGGAGTCGGCAGATACGCAGTATTTT. Its protein product is CAITRGESADTQYF.

This clone came up once. The V and J genes are TRBV2 and TRBJ2-7; perhaps TRBD2 as D (6 bases). Per the germline V gene, CDR1 is SNHLY and CDR2 is FYNNEI. Trimming stripped 2 bases from V and 3 bases from J, with 11 bases between. The CDR3 has 14 amino acids. CDR3 in DNA: TGTGCCAGCAGTGAATCGGGGGTATACTACGAGCAGTACTTC. It specifies CASSESGVYYEQYF.

The gene calls are TRBV5-1 and TRBJ1-2; D not resolved. The CDR3 is made up of 13 amino acids. Germline CDR1 and CDR2: SGHRS and YFSETQ. The V and J ends lost 1 base and 2 bases respectively, with 6 bases between them. The CDR3 reads CASSLQGNYGYTF. In nucleotides, the CDR3 is TGCGCCAGCAGCTTGCAAGGGAACTATGGCTACACCTTC. Full variable domain (outside the CDR3, taken from reference TRBV5-1 and TRBJ1-2): KAGVTQTPRYLIKTRGQQVTLSCSPISGHRSVSWYQQTPGQGLQFLFEYFSETQRNKGNFPGRFSGRQFSNSRSEMNVSTLELGDSALYLCASSLQGNYGYTFGSGTRLTVV.

This chain uses TRBV19 with TRBJ1-1; D is unclear. CDR3 length: 13 residues. Trimming took 1 base from V and 6 from J, leaving 9 bases between them. Per the germline V gene, CDR1 is LNHDA and CDR2 is SQIVND (reference sequence). CDR3 DNA: TGTGCCAGTAGTATAGTAAGGGCCTCTGAAGCTTTCTTT. Translation gives CASSIVRASEAFF.

The rearrangement links TRBV7-2 to TRBJ1-2; perhaps TRBD1 as D (6 bases). There are 14 residues in the CDR3. V was trimmed by 3 bases and J by 2 bases, leaving 10 bases between them. Per germline, CDR1 SGHTA and CDR2 FQGNSA. Here the CDR3 reads CASSFRRGNYGYTF. CDR3 coding DNA: TGTGCCAGCAGCTTTCGCAGGGGAAACTATGGCTACACCTTC.

The V and J genes are TRBV4-3 and TRBJ2-5, with D possibly being TRBD2 (6 bases). The V end lost 0 bases, the J end lost 9 bases, and 17 bases lay between the germline ends. The CDR3 runs to 15 residues. Germline assignment: CDR1 LGHNA and CDR2 YSLEER. CDR3 residues: CASSQDRWTTGSQYF. In nucleotides, the CDR3 is TGCGCCAGCAGCCAAGATAGGTGGACTACGGGGTCCCAGTACTTC.

CDR3 DNA sequence: TGTGCCAGCACCGAACGGGGGGTGGACGAGCAGTACTTC. This codes for CASTERGVDEQYF. The rearrangement uses TRBV2 and TRBJ2-7; 7 bases fit TRBD2. CDR3 size: 13 residues. The junction had 8 bases not matched to a gene; V was cut back by 7 bases and J by 5 bases. The germline CDR1 and CDR2 sequences are SNHLY and FYNNEI.

The chain is built from TRBV19 and TRBJ2-2, with a weak D call TRBD1 (6 bases). Germline CDR1 reads LNHDA; CDR2 reads SQIVND (reference sequence). CDR3 size: 15 residues. Trimming took 6 bases from V and 1 from J, leaving 12 bases between them. The CDR3 here is CASSPLQGNTGELFF. Here the CDR3 DNA reads TGTGCCAGTAGCCCACTACAGGGGAACACCGGGGAGCTGTTTTTT.

The chain links TRBV2 to TRBJ2-7, with 8 bases lining up with TRBD2. V shed 6 bases, J shed 2 bases, and the junction held 6 bases outside the gene matches. This CDR3 has 14 amino acids. The germline CDR1 and CDR2 sequences are SNHLY and FYNNEI. CDR3 protein: CASRKLAGPYEQYF. CDR3 coding DNA: TGTGCCAGCAGGAAATTAGCGGGGCCCTACGAGCAGTACTTC.

DNA for the CDR3: TGCAGCGTAGGATACGGGACAGCGAACACCGGGGAGCTGTTTTTT. Protein sequence: CSVGYGTANTGELFF. V gene TRBV29-1 combines with J gene TRBJ2-2; 7 bases align to TRBD1. Unmatched junction bases numbered 7, after V lost 6 bases and J lost 0 bases. Germline loops: CDR1 SQVTM, CDR2 ANQGSEA. This CDR3 has 15 amino acids.

The genes are TRBV11-2 and TRBJ1-3; TRBD1 might be the D (6 bases). The CDR3 extends over 15 amino acids. The germline V gene has CDR1 SGHAT and CDR2 FQNNGV. The V end lost 3 bases, the J end lost 2 bases, and 11 bases lay between the germline ends. The CDR3 region is CASSFQKGAGNTIYF. The CDR3 region has the DNA TGTGCCAGCAGCTTCCAGAAGGGGGCTGGAAACACCATATATTTT.

The chain combines TRBV19 with TRBJ2-2; D is perhaps TRBD1 (5 bases). Germline lookup yields CDR1 LNHDA and CDR2 SQIVND (reference sequence). Trimming pared 7 bases from V and 1 base from J, leaving 13 bases between. The CDR3 extends over 15 amino acids. Here the CDR3 reads CASTLIQGNTGELFF. CDR3 nucleotide sequence: TGTGCCAGTACCTTAATCCAGGGGAACACCGGGGAGCTGTTTTTT. The full variable domain, rest sourced from reference TRBV19 and TRBJ2-2, is DGGITQSPKYLFRKEGQNVTLSCEQNLNHDAMYWYRQDPGQGLRLIYYSQIVNDFQKGDIAEGYSVSREKKESFPLTVTSAQKNPTAFYLCASTLIQGNTGELFFGEGSRLTVL.

CDR3 protein: CASSQKDGGPDSPLHF. In nucleotides, the CDR3 is TGTGCCAGCAGCCAAAAGGACGGAGGTCCGGATTCACCCCTCCACTTT. The chain has TRBV7-8 and TRBJ1-6; unclear D gene. Trimming removed 5 bases at V and 8 bases at J, with 19 bases between. This CDR3 is 16 amino acids long. Germline values: CDR1 SGHVS, CDR2 FQNEAQ.

This clone was seen just once. The chain links TRBV19 to TRBJ1-4, with TRBD1 matching 9 bases. The CDR3 has 15 residues. Trimming removed 7 bases from V and 7 bases from J; junction bases left unmatched: 10. In germline, CDR1 is LNHDA, CDR2 SQIVND (reference sequence). This CDR3 is CASILSGTGIEKLFF. CDR3 DNA: TGTGCCAGTATTCTATCCGGGACAGGGATTGAAAAACTGTTTTTT.